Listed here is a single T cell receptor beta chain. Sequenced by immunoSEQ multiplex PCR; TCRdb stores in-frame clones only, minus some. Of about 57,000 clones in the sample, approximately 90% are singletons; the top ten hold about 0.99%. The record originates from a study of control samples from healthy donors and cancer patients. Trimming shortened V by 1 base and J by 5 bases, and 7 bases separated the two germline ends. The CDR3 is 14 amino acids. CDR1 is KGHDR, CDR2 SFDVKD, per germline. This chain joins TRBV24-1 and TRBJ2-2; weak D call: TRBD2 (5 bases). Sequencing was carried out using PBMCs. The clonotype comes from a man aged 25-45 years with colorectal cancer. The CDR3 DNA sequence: TGTGCCACCAGTGATTTAGAGGGAACCGGGGAGCTGTTTTTT. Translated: CATSDLEGTGELFF.